Listed below are T cell receptor beta chains from one sample, sequenced in a study of T cells and copy number aberrations in small-cell lung cancer. Only in-frame clones appear in the TCRdb table, and some are missing; sequencing was by immunoSEQ multiplex PCR. Here the sample spans about 7,500 clones, approximately 85% being singletons. The material sequenced was normal tissue next to the tumor. Every receptor here comes from a woman between 45 and 60 years old with small cell lung cancer. CDR3s include the opening cysteine and the closing phenylalanine or tryptophan. Clone size is given for some rows only: seen once, a few or many times, or a class if the clone is expanded.

>TRBV12-5|few|TRBJ2-7
CASALDGRPYEQYF
>TRBV7-2|few|TRBJ2-2
CASSLFPTSGTTNTGELFF
>TRBV29-1|-|TRBJ2-3
CSVPGKLATDTQYF
>TRBV27|-|TRBJ2-1
CASSSSKVSYNEQFF
>TRBV5-4|-|TRBJ1-1
CASSFGQMELTEAFF
>TRBV9|once|TRBJ2-7
CASSVGTLSSYEQYF
>TRBV5-4|-|TRBJ1-4
CASSSGTDLNEKLFF
>TRBV18|-|TRBJ1-5
CASSQQGPNQPQHF
>TRBV30|-|TRBJ2-3
CAWKKAQYF
>TRBV5-1|-|TRBJ2-1
CASKGSGSNEQFF
>TRBV7-3|-|TRBJ2-7
CASSPRGGGYEQYF
>TRBV19|-|TRBJ2-7
CATSGGDASSYEQYF
>TRBV5-4|-|TRBJ2-2
CASSLVDRDTGELFF
>TRBV5-4|large|TRBJ2-1
CASSNTGDEQFF
>TRBV7-3|-|TRBJ2-3
CASSLTSTSGYTDTQYF
>TRBV2|few|TRBJ2-1
CASSEQGDRLFF
>TRBV7-6|-|TRBJ2-3
CASSEGLGVPDTQYF
>TRBV5-1|few|TRBJ1-2
CASSLGRPGQTDYGYTF
>TRBV9|-|TRBJ2-1
CASSPSQGAGYNEQFF
>TRBV5-8|few|TRBJ2-1
CASTLVEENNEQFF
>TRBV6-4|-|TRBJ2-5
CANRTSGFQETQYF
>TRBV9|-|TRBJ2-7
CASSVGPSGGSNEQYF
>TRBV29-1|-|TRBJ2-1
CSVELAGRSNEQFF
>TRBV30|-|TRBJ1-1
CAWSFTGGWTEAFF
>TRBV2|-|TRBJ1-5
CASSVEGGSNQPQHF
>TRBV9|-|TRBJ2-7
CASSVGPDRSTYEQYF
>TRBV6-6|once|TRBJ2-7
CASSGGAGLIDAGQYF
>TRBV29-1|once|TRBJ2-2
CSVDTGIHGELFF